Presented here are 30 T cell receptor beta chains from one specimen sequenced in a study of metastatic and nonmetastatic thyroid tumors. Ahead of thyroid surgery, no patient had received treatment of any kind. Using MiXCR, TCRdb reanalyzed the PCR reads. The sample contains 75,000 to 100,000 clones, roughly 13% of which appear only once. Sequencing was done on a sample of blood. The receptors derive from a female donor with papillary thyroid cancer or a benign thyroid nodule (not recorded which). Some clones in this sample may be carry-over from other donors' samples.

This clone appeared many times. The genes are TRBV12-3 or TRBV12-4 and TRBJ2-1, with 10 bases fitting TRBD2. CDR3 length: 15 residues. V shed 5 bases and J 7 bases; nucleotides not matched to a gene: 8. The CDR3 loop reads CASSPFRTSGNEQFF. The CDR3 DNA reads TGTGCCAGCAGTCCCTTTCGGACTAGCGGAAATGAGCAGTTCTTC.

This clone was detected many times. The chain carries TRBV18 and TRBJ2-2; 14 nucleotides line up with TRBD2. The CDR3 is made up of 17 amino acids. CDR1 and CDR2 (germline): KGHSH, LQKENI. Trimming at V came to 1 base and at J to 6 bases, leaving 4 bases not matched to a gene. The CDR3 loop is CASSPRGLAGGPGELFF. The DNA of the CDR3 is TGTGCCAGCTCACCACGAGGACTAGCGGGAGGACCCGGGGAGCTGTTTTTT.

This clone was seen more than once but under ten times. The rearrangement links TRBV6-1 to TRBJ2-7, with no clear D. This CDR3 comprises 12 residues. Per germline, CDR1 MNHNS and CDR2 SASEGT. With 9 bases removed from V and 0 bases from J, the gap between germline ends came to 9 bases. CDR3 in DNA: TGTGCCAGTGATCAGAGCTCCTACGAGCAGTACTTC. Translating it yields CASDQSSYEQYF.

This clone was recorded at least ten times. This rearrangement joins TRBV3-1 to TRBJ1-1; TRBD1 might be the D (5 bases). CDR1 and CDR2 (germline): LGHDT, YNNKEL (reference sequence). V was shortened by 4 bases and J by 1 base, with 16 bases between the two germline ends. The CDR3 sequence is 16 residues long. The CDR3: CASSPRGFGENTEAFF. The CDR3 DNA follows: TGTGCCAGCAGCCCGAGGGGATTCGGGGAGAACACTGAAGCTTTCTTT.

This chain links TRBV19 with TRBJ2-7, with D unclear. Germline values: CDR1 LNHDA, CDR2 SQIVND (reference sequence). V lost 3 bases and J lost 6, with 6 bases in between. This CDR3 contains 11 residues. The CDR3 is CASSIWGEQYF. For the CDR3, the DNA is TGTGCCAGTAGTATCTGGGGCGAGCAGTACTTC. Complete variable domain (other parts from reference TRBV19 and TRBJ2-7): DGGITQSPKYLFRKEGQNVTLSCEQNLNHDAMYWYRQDPGQGLRLIYYSQIVNDFQKGDIAEGYSVSREKKESFPLTVTSAQKNPTAFYLCASSIWGEQYFGPGTRLTVT.

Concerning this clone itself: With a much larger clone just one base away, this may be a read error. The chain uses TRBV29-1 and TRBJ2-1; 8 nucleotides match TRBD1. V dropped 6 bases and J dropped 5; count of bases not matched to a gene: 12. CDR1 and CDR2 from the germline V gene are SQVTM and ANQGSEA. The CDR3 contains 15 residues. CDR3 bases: TGCAGCGTGTCCCCCCGGACAGGGAGACACAATGAGCAGTTCTTC. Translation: CSVSPRTGRHNEQFF.

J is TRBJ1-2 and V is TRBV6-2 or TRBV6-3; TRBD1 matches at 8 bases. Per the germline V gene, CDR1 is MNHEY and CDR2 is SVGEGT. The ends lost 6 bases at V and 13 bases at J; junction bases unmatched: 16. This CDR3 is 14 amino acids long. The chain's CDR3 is CASRGQEAPYVCTF. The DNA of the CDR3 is TGTGCCAGCAGGGGACAGGAGGCCCCCTATGTCTGCACCTTC.

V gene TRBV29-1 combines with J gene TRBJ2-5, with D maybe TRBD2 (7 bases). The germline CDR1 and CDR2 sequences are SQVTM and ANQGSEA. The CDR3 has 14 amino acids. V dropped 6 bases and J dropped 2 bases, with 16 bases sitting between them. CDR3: CSVSGGRRQETQYF. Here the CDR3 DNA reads TGCAGCGTCTCGGGGGGCAGGAGGCAAGAGACCCAGTACTTC.

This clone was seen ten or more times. This chain's CDR3 is CASSFARDQPQHF. CDR3 in DNA: TGTGCCAGCAGTTTCGCTAGAGATCAGCCCCAGCATTTT. The chain joins TRBV12-3 or TRBV12-4 to TRBJ1-5; D gene ambiguous. V dropped 3 bases and J dropped 5 bases, with 8 bases sitting between them. The CDR3 runs 13 residues.

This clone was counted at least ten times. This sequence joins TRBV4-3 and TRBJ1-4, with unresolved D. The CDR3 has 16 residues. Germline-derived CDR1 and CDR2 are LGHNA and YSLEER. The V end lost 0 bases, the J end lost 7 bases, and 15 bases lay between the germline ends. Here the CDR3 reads CASSQDIRANSEKLFF. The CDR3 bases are TGCGCCAGCAGCCAAGATATAAGGGCTAATAGTGAAAAACTGTTTTTT.

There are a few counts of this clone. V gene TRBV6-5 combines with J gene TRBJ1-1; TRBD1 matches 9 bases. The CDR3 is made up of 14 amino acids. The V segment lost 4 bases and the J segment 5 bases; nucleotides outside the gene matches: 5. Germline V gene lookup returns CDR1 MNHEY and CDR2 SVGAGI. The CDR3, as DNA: TGTGCCAGCAGTTCGGACAGGGGATGGACTGAAGCTTTCTTT. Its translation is CASSSDRGWTEAFF.

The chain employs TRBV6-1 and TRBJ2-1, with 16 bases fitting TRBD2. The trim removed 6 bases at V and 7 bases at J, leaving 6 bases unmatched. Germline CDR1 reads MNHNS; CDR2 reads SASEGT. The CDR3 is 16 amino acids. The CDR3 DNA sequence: TGTGCCAGCAGCGCACCGGGACTAGCGGGAGGGAATGAGCAGTTCTTC. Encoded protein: CASSAPGLAGGNEQFF.

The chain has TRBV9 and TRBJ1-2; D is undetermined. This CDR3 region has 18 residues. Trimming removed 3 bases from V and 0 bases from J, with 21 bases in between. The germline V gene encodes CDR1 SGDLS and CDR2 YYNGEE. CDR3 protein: CASSAPPGARHANYGYTF. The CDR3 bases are TGTGCCAGCAGCGCACCGCCGGGAGCCCGGCACGCTAACTATGGCTACACCTTC.

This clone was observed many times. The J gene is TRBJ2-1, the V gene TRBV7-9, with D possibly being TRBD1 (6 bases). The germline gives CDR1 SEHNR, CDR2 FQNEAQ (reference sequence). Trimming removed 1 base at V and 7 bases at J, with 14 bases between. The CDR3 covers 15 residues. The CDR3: CASSLEGPQGNEQFF. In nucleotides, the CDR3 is TGTGCCAGCAGCTTAGAAGGGCCCCAGGGGAATGAGCAGTTCTTC.

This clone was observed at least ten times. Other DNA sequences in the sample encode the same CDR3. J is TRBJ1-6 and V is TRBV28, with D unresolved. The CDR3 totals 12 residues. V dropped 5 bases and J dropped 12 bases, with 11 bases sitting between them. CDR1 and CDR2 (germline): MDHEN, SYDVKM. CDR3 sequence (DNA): TGTGCCAGCAGTCCCCGGACGCGACCCCTCCACTTT. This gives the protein CASSPRTRPLHF.

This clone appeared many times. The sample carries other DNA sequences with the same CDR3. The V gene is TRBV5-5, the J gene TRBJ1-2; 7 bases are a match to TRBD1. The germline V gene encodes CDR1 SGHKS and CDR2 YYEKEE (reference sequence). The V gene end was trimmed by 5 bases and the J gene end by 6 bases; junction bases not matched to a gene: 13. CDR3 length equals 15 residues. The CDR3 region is CASRSRGAGGDGYTF. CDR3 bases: TGTGCCAGCAGATCCCGCGGGGCAGGGGGGGATGGCTACACCTTC.

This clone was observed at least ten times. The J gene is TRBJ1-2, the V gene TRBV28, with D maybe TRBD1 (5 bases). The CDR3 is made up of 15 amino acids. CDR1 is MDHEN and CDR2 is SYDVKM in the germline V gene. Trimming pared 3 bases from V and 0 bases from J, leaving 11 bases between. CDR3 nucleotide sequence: TGTGCCAGCAGTTTGCGCGCCAGGGCTAACTATGGCTACACCTTC. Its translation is CASSLRARANYGYTF.

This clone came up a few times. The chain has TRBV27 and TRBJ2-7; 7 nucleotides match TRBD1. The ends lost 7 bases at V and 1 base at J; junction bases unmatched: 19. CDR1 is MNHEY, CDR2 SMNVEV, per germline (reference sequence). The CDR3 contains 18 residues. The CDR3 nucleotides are TGTGCCAGCATCCTACACCGGGACAGCCAATCACGATCCTACGAGCAGTACTTC. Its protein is CASILHRDSQSRSYEQYF.

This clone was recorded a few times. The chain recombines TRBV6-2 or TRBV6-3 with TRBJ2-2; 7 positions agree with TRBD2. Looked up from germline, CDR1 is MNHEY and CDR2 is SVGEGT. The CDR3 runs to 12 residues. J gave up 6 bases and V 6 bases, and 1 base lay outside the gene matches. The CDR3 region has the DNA TGTGCCAGCAGAGCGGGACCCGGGGAGCTGTTTTTT. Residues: CASRAGPGELFF.

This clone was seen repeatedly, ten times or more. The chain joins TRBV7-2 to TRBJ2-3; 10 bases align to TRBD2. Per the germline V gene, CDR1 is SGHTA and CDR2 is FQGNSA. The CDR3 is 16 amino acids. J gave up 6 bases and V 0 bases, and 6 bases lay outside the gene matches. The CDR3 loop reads CASSLAAGGIRDTQYF. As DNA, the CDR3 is TGTGCCAGCAGCTTAGCAGCGGGAGGGATCAGGGATACGCAGTATTTT. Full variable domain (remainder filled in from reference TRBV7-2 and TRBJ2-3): GAGVSQSPSNKVTEKGKDVELRCDPISGHTALYWYRQSLGQGLEFLIYFQGNSAPDKSGLPSDRFSAERTGGSVSTLTIQRTQQEDSAVYLCASSLAAGGIRDTQYFGPGTRLTVL.

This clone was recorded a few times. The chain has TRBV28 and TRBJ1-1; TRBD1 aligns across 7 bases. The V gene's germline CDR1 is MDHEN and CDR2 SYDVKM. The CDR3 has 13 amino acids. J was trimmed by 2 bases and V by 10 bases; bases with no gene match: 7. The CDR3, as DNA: TGTGCCACCCTGGGACAGTCTAACACTGAAGCTTTCTTT. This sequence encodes CATLGQSNTEAFF.

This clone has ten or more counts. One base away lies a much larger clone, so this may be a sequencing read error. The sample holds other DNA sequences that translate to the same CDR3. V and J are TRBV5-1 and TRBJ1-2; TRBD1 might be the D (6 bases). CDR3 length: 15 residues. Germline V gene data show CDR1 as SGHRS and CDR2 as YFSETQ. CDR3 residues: CASSWGQSANYGYTF. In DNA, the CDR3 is TGCGCCAGCAGCTGGGGACAATCAGCTAACTATGGTTACACCTTC.

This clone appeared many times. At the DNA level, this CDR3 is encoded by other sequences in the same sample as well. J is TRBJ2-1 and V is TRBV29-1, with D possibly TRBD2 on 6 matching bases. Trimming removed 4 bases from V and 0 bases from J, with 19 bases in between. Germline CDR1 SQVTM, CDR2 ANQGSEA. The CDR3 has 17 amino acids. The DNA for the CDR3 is TGCAGCGTTGCTCTCAGGGCGGGGTTAAGCTCCTACAATGAGCAGTTCTTC. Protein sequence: CSVALRAGLSSYNEQFF.

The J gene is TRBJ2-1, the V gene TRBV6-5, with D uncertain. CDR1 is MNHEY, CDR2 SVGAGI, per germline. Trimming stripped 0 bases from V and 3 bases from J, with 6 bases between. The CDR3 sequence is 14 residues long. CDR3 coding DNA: TGTGCCAGCAGTTACTCACGGGTCTACAATGAGCAGTTCTTC. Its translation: CASSYSRVYNEQFF.

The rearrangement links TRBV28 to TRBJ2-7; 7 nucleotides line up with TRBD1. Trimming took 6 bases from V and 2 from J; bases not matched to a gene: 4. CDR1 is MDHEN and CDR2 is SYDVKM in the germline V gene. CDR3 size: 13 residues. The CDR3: CASSATGPYEQYF. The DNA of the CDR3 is TGTGCCAGCAGCGCGACAGGGCCCTACGAGCAGTACTTC.

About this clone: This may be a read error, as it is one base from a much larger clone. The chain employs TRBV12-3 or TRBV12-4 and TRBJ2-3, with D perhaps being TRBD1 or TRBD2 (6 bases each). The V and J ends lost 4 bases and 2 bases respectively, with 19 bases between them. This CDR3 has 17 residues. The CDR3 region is CASSSIMGGHNTDTQYF. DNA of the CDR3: TGTGCCAGCAGTTCCATCATGGGGGGACACAACACAGATACGCAGTATTTT.

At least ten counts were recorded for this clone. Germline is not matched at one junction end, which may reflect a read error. CDR3 amino acids: CASSLSGTAVQNF. CDR3 coding DNA: TGTGCCAGCAGTTTATCCGGGACGGCGGTACAAAACTTT. The chain recombines TRBV28 with TRBJ1-1; possibly TRBD1 for D (5 bases). This CDR3 has 13 residues. Germline V gene data show CDR1 as MDHEN and CDR2 as SYDVKM.

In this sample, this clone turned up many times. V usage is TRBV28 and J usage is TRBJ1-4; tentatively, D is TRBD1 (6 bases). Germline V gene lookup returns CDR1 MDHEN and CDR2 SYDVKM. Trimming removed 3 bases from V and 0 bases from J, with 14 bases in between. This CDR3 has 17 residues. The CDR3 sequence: CASSLGTPLPTNEKLFF. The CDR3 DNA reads TGTGCCAGCAGTTTGGGGACACCCCTACCAACTAATGAAAAACTGTTTTTT.

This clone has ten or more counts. Written as DNA, the CDR3 is TGTGCCAGCAGCGGATACAGGGGACAGGGAACCTACGAGCAGTACTTC. Its protein product is CASSGYRGQGTYEQYF. This rearrangement joins TRBV11-2 to TRBJ2-7; 9 bases agree with TRBD1. The trim removed 5 bases at V and 2 bases at J, leaving 10 bases unmatched. The CDR3 loop spans 16 amino acids. Germline values: CDR1 SGHAT, CDR2 FQNNGV.

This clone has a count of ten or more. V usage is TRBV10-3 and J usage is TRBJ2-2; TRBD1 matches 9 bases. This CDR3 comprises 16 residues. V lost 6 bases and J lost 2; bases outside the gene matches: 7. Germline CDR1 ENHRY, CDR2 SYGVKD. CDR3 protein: CAIRVGQGRNTGELFF. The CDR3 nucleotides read TGTGCCATCAGAGTGGGACAGGGACGAAACACCGGGGAGCTGTTTTTT.